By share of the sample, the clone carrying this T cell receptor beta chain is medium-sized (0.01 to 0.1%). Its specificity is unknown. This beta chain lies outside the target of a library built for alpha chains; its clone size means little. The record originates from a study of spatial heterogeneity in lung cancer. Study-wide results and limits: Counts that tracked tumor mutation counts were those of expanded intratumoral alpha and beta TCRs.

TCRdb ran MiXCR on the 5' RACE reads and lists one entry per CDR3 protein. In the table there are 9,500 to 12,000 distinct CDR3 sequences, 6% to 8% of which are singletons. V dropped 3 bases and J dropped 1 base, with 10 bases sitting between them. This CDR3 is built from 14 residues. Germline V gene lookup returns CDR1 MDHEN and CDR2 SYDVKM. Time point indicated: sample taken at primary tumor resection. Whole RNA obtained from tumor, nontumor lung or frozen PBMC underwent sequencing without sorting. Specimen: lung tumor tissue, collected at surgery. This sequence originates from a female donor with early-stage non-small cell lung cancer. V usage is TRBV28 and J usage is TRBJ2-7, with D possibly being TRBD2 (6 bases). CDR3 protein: CASSFLGGSYEQYF. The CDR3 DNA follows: TGTGCCAGCAGTTTCTTGGGGGGATCCTACGAGCAGTACTTC.